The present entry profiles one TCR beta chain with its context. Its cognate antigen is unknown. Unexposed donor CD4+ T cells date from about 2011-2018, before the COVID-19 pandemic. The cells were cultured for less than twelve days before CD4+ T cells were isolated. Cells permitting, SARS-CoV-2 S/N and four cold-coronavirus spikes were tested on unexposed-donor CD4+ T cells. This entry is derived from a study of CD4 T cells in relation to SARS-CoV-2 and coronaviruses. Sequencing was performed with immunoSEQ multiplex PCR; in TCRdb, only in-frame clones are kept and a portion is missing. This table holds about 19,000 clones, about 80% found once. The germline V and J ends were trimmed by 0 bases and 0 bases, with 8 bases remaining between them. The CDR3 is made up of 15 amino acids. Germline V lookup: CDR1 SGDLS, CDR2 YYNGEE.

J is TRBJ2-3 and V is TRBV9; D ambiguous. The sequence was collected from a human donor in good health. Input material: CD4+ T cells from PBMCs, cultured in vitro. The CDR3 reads CASSVGVGSTDTQYF. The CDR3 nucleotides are TGTGCCAGCAGCGTAGGGGTCGGAAGCACAGATACGCAGTATTTT.